This TCR beta chain derives from a study of blood T cell repertoires in COVID-19. The overall study: Samples representing acute and convalescent COVID-19 were sourced from the United States, Italy and Spain. PBMCs, B-cell-depleted T cells, or T cells were the source of the cDNA or gDNA that made up the material.

Germline CDR1 is MNHEY and CDR2 is SVGEGT. This CDR3 comprises 13 residues. Trimming took 2 bases from V and 5 from J, leaving 9 bases between them. Profiled with immunoSEQ multiplex PCR; TCRdb holds only in-frame clones, not every one. The sample comprises about 170,000 clones, roughly 84% of which are singletons, and roughly 1.1% rests with the top ten. The sample was peripheral blood. The sequence came from a man aged 60 to 69 who had recovered from COVID-19. The V gene is TRBV6-2 or TRBV6-3, the J gene TRBJ2-5, with D tentatively TRBD1 (5 bases). CDR3 loop: CASSYGQGETQYF. The CDR3 DNA sequence: TGTGCCAGCAGTTACGGGCAGGGTGAGACCCAGTACTTC.